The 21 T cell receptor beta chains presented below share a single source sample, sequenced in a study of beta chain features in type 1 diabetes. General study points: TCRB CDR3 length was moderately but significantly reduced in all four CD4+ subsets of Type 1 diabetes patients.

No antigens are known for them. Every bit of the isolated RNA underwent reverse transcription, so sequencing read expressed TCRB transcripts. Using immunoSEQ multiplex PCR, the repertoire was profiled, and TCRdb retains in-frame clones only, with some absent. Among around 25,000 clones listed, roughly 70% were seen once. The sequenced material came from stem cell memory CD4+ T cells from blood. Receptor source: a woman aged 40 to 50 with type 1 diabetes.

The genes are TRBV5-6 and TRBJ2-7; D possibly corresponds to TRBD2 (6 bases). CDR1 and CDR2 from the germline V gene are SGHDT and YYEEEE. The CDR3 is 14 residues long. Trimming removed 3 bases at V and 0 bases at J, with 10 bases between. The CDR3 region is CASSYGTPSYEQYF. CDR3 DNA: TGTGCCAGCAGCTACGGGACTCCCTCCTACGAGCAGTACTTC.

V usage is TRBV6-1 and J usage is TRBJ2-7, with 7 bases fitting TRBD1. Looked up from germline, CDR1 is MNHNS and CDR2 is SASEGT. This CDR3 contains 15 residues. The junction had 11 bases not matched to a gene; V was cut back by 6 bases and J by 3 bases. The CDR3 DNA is TGTGCCAGCAGAACATCCCGGGACAGAGTCTACGAGCAGTACTTC. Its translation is CASRTSRDRVYEQYF.

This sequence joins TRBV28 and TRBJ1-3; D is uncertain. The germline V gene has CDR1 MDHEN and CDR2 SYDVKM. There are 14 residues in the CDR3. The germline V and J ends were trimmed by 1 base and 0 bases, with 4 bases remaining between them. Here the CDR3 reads CASSLSGSGNTIYF. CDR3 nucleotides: TGTGCCAGCAGTTTATCCGGCTCTGGAAACACCATATATTTT.

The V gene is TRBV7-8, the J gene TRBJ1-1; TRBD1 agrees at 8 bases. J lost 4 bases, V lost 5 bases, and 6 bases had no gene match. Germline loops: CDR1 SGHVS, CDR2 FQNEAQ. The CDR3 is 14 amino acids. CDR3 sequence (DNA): TGTGCCAGCAGCCTCAGACAGGGGAGCACTGAAGCTTTCTTT. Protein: CASSLRQGSTEAFF.

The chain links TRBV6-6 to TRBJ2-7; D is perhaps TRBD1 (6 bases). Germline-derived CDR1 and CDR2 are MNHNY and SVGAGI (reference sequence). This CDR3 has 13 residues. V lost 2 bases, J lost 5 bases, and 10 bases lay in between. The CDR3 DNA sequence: TGTGCCAGCAGTTACCCTAAGGGGGACGAGCAGTACTTC. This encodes CASSYPKGDEQYF.

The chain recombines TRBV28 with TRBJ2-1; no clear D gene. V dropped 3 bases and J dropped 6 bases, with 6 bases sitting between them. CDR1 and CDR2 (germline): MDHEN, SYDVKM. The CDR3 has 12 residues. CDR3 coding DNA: TGTGCCAGCAGTTTTGGCAGCAATGAGCAGTTCTTC. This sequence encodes CASSFGSNEQFF.

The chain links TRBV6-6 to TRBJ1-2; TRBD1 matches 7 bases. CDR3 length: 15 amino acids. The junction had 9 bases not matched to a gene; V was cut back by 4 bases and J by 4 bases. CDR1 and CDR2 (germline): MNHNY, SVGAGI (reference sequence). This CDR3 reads CASSSPGQKTYGYTF. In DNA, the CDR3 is TGTGCCAGCAGTTCTCCGGGACAGAAGACCTATGGCTACACCTTC.

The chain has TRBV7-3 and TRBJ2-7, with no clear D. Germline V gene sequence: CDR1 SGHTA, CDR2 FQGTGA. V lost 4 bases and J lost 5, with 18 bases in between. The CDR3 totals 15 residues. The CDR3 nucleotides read TGTGCCAGCAGCTCCCAGGTCGGCACCAAGGACGAGCAGTACTTC. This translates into CASSSQVGTKDEQYF.

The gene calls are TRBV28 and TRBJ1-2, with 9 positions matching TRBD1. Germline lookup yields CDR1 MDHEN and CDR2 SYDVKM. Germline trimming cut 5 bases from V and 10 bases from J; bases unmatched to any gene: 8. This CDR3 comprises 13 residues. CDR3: CASSNHRGRDYTF. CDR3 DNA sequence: TGTGCCAGCAGTAACCACAGGGGGCGCGACTACACCTTC.

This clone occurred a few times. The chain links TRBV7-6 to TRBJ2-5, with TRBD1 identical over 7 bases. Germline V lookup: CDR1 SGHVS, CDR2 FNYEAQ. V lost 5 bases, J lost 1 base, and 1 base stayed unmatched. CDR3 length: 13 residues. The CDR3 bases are TGTGCCAGCAGCCGGACAGGCCAAGAGACCCAGTACTTC. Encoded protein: CASSRTGQETQYF.

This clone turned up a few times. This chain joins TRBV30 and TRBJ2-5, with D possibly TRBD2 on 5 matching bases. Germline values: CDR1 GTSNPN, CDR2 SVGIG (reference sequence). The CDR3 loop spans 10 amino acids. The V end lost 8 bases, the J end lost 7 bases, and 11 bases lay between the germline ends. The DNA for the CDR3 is TGTGCCGGCGAAGAGGGGACCCAGTACTTC. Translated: CAGEEGTQYF. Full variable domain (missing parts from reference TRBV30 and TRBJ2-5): SQTIHQWPATLVQPVGSPLSLECTVEGTSNPNLYWYRQAAGRGLQLLFYSVGIGQISSEVPQNLSASRPQDRQFILSSKKLLLSDSGFYLCAGEEGTQYFGPGTRLLVL.

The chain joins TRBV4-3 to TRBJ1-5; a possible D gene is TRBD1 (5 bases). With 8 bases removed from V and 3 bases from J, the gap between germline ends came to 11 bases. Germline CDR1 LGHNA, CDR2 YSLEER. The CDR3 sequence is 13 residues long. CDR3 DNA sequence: TGCGCCAGCGGAAGGGGTGACAATCAGCCCCAGCATTTT. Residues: CASGRGDNQPQHF.

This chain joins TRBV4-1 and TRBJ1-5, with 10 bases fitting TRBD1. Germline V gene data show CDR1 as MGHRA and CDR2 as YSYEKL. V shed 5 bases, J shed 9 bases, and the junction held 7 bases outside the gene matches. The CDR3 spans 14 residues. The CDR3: CASSSGTGARPQHF. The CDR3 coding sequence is TGCGCCAGCAGCTCCGGGACAGGGGCTCGGCCCCAGCATTTT.

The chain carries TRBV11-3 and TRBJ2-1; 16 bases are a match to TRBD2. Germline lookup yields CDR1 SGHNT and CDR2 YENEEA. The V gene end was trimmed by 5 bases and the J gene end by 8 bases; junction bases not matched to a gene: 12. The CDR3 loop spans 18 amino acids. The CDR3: CASSPPAGTSGRAHEQFF. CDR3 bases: TGTGCCAGCAGCCCCCCAGCGGGGACTAGCGGGAGGGCCCATGAGCAGTTCTTC.

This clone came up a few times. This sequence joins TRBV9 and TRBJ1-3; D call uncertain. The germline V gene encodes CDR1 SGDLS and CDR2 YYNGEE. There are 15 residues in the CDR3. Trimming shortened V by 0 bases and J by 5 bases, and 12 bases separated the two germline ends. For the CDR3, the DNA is TGTGCCAGCAGCGTAGTGGCAGGCCCGAGAAACACCATATATTTT. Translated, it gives CASSVVAGPRNTIYF. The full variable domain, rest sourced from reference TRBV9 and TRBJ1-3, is DSGVTQTPKHLITATGQRVTLRCSPRSGDLSVYWYQQSLDQGLQFLIQYYNGEERAKGNILERFSAQQFPDLHSELNLSSLELGDSALYFCASSVVAGPRNTIYFGEGSWLTVV.

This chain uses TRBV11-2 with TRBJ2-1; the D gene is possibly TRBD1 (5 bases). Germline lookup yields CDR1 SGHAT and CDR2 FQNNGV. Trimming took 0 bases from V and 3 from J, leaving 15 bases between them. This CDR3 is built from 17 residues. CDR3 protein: CASSLDKWAGFYNEQFF. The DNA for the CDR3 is TGTGCCAGCAGCTTAGATAAGTGGGCAGGGTTCTACAATGAGCAGTTCTTC.

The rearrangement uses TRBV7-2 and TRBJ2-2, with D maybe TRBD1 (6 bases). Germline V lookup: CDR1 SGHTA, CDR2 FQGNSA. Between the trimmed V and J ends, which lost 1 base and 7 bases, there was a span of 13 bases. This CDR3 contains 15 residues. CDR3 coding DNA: TGTGCCAGCAGCTTAGTCACAGGGACGGTCGGGGAGCTGTTTTTT. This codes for CASSLVTGTVGELFF.

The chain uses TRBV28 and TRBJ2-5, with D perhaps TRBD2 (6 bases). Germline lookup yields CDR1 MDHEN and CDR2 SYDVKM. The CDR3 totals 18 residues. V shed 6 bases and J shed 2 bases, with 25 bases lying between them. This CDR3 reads CASSPWADYRPGQETQYF. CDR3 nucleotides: TGTGCCAGCAGCCCTTGGGCGGACTATCGGCCTGGGCAAGAGACCCAGTACTTC.

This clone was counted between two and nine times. The CDR3 here is CASSPGGDRNQPQHF. CDR3 coding DNA: TGTGCCAGCAGCCCCGGCGGGGACCGAAATCAGCCCCAGCATTTT. The V and J genes are TRBV7-9 and TRBJ1-5; possibly TRBD1 for D (5 bases). The V end was cut by 5 bases, the J end by 4 bases, with 15 bases between. Germline V CDR1 and CDR2: SEHNR, FQNEAQ (reference sequence). The CDR3 sequence is 15 residues long.

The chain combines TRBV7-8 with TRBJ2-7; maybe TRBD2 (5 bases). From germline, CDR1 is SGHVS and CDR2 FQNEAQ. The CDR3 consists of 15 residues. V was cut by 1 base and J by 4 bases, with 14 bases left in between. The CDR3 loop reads CASSLGSREPYEQYF. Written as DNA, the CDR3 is TGTGCCAGCAGCTTAGGGTCTCGGGAACCTTACGAGCAGTACTTC.

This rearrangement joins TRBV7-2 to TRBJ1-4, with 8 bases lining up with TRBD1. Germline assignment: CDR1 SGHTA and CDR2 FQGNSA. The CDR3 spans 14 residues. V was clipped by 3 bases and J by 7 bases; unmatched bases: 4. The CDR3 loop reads CASSFRTGGEKLFF. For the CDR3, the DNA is TGTGCCAGCAGCTTTAGAACAGGGGGTGAAAAACTGTTTTTT.